These 4 T cell receptor beta chains came from one sample sequenced in a study of blood T cell repertoires in COVID-19. Profiled with immunoSEQ multiplex PCR; TCRdb holds only in-frame clones, not every one. The sample holds approximately 100,000 clones, approximately 80% seen once. Sequenced sample: peripheral blood. These receptors came from a man in his 70s with active or convalescent COVID-19.

This chain uses TRBV6-5 with TRBJ1-1, with 7 bases identical to TRBD1. Germline values: CDR1 MNHEY, CDR2 SVGAGI. This CDR3 contains 15 residues. The V segment lost 5 bases and the J segment 4 bases; nucleotides outside the gene matches: 10. As DNA, the CDR3 is TGTGCCAGCAGTACAGGGGACAGAAGTTTCACTGAAGCTTTCTTT. As protein: CASSTGDRSFTEAFF.

The rearrangement joins TRBV3-1 (or the pseudogene TRBV3-2) to TRBJ2-5; 7 positions match TRBD2. CDR1 is LGHDT, CDR2 YNNKEL, per germline (reference sequence). V dropped 4 bases and J dropped 0; count of bases not matched to a gene: 8. The CDR3 runs 16 residues. Here the CDR3 reads CASSPRDYSYQETQYF. The CDR3 DNA reads TGTGCCAGCAGCCCCCGGGACTATTCGTACCAAGAGACCCAGTACTTC.

The CDR3 bases are TGTGCCAGCAGTGACCAGGGGGTGACGTACGAGCAGTACTTC. It codes for CASSDQGVTYEQYF. The J gene is TRBJ2-7, the V gene TRBV25-1; 7 positions agree with TRBD1. Germline CDR1 is MGHDK and CDR2 is SYGVNS. CDR3 length: 14 amino acids. V lost 3 bases to trimming and J lost 4 bases; unmatched junction nucleotides: 6.

J is TRBJ1-1 and V is TRBV18; D perhaps matches TRBD1 (5 bases). Trimming removed 3 bases at V and 0 bases at J, with 11 bases between. The CDR3 has 15 residues. Germline CDR1 and CDR2: KGHSH and LQKENI. CDR3 in DNA: TGTGCCAGCTCACCCACACAGGTTTTGAACACTGAAGCTTTCTTT. Translating it yields CASSPTQVLNTEAFF.